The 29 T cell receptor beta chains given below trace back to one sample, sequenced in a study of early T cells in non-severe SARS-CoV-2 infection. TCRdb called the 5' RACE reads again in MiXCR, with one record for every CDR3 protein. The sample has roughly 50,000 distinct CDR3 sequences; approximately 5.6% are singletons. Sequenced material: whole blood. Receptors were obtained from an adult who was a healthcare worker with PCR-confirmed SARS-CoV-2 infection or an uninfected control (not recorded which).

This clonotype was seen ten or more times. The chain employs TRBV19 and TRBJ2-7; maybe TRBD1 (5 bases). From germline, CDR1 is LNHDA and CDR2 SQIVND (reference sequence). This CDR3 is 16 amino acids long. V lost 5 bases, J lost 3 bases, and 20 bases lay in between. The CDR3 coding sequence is TGTGCCAGTAGTGGCCAGGGCCGGCAGAGAGGCTACGAGCAGTACTTC. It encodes CASSGQGRQRGYEQYF.

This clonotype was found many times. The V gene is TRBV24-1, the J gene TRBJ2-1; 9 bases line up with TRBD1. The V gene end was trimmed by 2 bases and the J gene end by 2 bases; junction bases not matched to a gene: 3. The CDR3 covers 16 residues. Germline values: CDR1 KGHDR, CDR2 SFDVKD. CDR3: CATSDSGQGTYNEQFF. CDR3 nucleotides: TGTGCCACCAGTGATTCTGGACAGGGGACCTACAATGAGCAGTTCTTC.

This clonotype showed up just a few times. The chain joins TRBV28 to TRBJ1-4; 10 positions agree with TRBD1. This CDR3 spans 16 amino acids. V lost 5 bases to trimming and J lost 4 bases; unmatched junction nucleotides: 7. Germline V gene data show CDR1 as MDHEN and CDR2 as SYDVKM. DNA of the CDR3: TGTGCCAGCAGTCTACCGGGGACAGGGGTTAATGAAAAACTGTTTTTT. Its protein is CASSLPGTGVNEKLFF.

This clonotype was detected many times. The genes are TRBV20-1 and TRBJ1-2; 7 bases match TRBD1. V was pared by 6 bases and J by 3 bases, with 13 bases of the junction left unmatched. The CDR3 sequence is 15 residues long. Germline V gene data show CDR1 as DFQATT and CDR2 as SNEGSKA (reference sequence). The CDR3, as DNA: TGCAGTGCCTTCACCCCGACAGGGAACGACTATGGCTACACCTTC. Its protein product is CSAFTPTGNDYGYTF.

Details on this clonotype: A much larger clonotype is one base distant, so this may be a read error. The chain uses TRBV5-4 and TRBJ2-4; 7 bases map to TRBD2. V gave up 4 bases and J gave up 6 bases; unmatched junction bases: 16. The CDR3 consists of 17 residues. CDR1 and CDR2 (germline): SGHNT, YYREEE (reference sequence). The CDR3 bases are TGTGCCAGCAGCCCGGGGGGTAGAAAAGCGTCGGGAAACATTCAGTACTTC. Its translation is CASSPGGRKASGNIQYF.

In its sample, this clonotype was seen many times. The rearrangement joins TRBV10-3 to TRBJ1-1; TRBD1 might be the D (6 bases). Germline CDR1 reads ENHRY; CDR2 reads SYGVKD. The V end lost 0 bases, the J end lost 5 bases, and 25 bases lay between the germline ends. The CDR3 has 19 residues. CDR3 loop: CAISESILRPLRGKTEAFF. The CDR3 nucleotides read TGTGCCATCAGTGAGTCGATCCTCAGGCCCCTCAGGGGAAAGACTGAAGCTTTCTTT.

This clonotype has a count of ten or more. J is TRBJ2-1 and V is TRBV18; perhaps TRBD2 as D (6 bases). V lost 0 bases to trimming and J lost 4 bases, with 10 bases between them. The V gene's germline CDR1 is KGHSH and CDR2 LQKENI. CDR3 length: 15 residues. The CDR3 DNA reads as TGTGCCAGCTCACCACCGGGACTTGTTTACAATGAGCAGTTCTTC. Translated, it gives CASSPPGLVYNEQFF.

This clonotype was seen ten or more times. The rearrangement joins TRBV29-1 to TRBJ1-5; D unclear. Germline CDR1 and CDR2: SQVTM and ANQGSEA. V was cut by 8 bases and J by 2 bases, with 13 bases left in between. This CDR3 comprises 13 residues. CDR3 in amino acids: CSPPRQGNQPQHF. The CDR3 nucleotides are TGCAGCCCCCCGCGGCAGGGCAATCAGCCCCAGCATTTT.

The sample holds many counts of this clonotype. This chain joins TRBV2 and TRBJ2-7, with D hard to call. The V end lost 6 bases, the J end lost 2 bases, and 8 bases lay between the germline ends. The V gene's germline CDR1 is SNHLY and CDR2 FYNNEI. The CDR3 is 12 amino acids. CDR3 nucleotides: TGTGCCAGCAGCCCAGTAACCTACGAGCAGTACTTC. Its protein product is CASSPVTYEQYF.

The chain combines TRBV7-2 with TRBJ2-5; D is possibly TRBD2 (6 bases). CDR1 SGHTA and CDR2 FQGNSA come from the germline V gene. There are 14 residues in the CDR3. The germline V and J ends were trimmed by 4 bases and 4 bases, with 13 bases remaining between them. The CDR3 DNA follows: TGTGCCAGCAGCTCCCTAGGAGGGCGAGAGACCCAGTACTTC. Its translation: CASSSLGGRETQYF.

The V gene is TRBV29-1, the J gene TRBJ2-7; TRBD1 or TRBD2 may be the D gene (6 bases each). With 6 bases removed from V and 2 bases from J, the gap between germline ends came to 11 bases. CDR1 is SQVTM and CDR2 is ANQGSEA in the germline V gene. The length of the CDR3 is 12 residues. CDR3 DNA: TGCAGCGTAAAAAGGGGGGCCTACGAGCAGTACTTC. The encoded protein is CSVKRGAYEQYF.

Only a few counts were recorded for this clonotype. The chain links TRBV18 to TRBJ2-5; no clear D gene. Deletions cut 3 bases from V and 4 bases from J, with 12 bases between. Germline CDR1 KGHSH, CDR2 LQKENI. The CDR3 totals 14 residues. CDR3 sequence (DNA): TGTGCCAGCTCACCTGGTTCTCCTCCAGAGACCCAGTACTTC. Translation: CASSPGSPPETQYF.

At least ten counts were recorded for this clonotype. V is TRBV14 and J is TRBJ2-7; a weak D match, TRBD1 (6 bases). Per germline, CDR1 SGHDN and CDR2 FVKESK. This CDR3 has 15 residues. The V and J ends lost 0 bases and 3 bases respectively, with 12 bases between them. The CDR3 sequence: CASSQDLGQFYEQYF. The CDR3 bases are TGTGCCAGCAGCCAAGATCTCGGACAGTTCTACGAGCAGTACTTC.

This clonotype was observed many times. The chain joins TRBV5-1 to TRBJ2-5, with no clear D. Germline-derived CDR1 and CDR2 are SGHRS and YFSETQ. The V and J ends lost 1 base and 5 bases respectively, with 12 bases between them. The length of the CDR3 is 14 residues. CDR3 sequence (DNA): TGCGCCAGCAGCTTGAGCCCAGCTAGGGAGACCCAGTACTTC. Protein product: CASSLSPARETQYF.

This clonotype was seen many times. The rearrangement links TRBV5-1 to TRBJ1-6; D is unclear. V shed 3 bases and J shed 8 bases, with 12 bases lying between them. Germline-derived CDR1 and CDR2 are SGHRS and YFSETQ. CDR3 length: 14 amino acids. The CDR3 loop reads CASSSGKVDSPLHF. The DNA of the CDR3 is TGCGCCAGCAGCTCCGGGAAGGTAGATTCACCCCTCCACTTT. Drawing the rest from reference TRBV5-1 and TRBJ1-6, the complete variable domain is KAGVTQTPRYLIKTRGQQVTLSCSPISGHRSVSWYQQTPGQGLQFLFEYFSETQRNKGNFPGRFSGRQFSNSRSEMNVSTLELGDSALYLCASSSGKVDSPLHFGNGTRLTVT.

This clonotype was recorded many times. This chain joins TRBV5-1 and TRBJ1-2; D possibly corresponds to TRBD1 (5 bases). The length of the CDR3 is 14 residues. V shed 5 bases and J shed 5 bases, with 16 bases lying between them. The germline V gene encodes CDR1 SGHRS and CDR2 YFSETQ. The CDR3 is CASSVRGTAYGYTF. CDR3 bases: TGCGCCAGCAGTGTCCGTGGGACCGCATATGGCTACACCTTC.

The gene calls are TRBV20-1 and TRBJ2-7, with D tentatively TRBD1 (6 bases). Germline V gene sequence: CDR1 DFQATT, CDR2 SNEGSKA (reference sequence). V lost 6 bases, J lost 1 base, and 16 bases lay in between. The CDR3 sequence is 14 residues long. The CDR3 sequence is CSALNRDTSYEQYF. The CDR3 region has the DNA TGCAGTGCGCTAAACCGGGACACATCCTACGAGCAGTACTTC.

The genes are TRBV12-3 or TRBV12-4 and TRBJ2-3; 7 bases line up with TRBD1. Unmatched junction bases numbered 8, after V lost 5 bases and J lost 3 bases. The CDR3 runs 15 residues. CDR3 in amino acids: CASSTGQVRTDTQYF. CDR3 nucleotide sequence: TGTGCCAGCAGTACCGGACAGGTCAGGACAGATACGCAGTATTTT.

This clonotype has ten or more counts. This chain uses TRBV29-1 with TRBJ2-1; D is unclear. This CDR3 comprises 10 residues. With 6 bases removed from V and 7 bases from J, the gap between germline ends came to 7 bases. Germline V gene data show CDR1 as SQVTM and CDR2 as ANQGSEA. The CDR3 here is CSVGMNEQFF. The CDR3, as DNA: TGCAGCGTGGGGATGAATGAGCAGTTCTTC.

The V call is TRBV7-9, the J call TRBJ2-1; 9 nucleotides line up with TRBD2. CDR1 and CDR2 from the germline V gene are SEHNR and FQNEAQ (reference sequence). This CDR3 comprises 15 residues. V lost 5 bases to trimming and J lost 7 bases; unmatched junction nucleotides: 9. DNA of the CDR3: TGTGCCAGCAGCCCACCGGGACTAGCTACTAATGAGCAGTTCTTC. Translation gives CASSPPGLATNEQFF.

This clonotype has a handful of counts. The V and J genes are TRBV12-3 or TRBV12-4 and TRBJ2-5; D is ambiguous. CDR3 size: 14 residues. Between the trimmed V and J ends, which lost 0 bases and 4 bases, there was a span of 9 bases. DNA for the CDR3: TGTGCCAGCAGTTTAGCCCCGGGCGGAGAGACCCAGTACTTC. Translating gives CASSLAPGGETQYF.

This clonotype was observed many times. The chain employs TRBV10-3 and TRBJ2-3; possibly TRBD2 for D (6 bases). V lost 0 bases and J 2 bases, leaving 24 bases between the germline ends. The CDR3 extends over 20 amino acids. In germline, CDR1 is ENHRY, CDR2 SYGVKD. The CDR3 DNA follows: TGTGCCATCAGTGAGTCAGCCGGTACTCTGGGACTGGAGGACACAGATACGCAGTATTTT. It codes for CAISESAGTLGLEDTDTQYF.

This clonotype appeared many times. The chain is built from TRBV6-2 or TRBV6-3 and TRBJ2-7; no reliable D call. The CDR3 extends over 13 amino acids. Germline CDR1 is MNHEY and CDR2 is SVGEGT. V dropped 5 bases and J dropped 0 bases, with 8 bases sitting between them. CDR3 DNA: TGTGCCAGCAGTCCTAGATACTCCTACGAGCAGTACTTC. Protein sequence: CASSPRYSYEQYF.

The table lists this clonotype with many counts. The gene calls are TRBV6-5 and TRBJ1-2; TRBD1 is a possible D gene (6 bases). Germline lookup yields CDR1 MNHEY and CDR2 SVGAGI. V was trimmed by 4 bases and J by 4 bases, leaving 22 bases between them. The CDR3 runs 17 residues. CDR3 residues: CASSSLPGRGKGYGYTF. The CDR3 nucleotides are TGTGCCAGCAGTTCCCTCCCGGGGAGGGGGAAAGGCTATGGCTACACCTTC.

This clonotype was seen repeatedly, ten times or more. CDR3 protein: CSVERGDRRREQFF. The CDR3 DNA is TGCAGCGTTGAGCGGGGGGACCGCCGGAGGGAGCAGTTCTTC. The chain links TRBV29-1 to TRBJ2-1, with 8 nucleotides matching TRBD2. The CDR3 covers 14 residues. Germline CDR1 reads SQVTM; CDR2 reads ANQGSEA. V lost 3 bases to trimming and J lost 10 bases; unmatched junction nucleotides: 11.

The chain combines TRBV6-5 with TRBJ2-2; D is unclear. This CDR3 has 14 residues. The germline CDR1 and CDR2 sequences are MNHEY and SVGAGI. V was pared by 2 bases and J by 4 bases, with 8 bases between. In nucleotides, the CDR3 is TGTGCCAGCAGTTACGAACTGGCCACCGGGGAGCTGTTTTTT. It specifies CASSYELATGELFF.

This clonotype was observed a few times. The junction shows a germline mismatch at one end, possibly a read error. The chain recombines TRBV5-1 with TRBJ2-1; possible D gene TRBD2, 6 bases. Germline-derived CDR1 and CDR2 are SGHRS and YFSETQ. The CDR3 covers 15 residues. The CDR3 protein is CASSPEFSGYNEQFF. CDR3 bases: TGCGCCAGCAGCCCGGAGTTTAGCGGTTACAATGAACAGTTCTTC.

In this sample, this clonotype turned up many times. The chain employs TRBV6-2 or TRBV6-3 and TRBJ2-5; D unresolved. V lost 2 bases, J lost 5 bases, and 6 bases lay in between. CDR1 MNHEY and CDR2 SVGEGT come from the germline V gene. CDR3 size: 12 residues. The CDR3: CASSYGIETQYF. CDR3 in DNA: TGTGCCAGCAGTTACGGCATCGAGACCCAGTACTTC.

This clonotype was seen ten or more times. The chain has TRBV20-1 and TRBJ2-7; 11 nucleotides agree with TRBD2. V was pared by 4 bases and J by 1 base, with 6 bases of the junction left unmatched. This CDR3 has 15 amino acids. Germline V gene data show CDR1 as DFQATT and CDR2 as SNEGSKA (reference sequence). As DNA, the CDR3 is TGCAGTGCTAAACCACGGACTAGCGGGTCCTACGAGCAGTACTTC. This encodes CSAKPRTSGSYEQYF.